What follows describes a single T cell receptor beta chain. Distinct nucleotide sequences in the sample also encode this CDR3. Deletions cut 5 bases from V and 5 bases from J, with 13 bases between. The CDR3 has 14 amino acids. Germline V CDR1 and CDR2: MDHEN, SYDVKM. Assay: immunoSEQ multiplex PCR; the TCRdb copy retains only in-frame clones and omits some. The sample includes around 500,000 clones, about 84% seen only once; the top ten take about an eighth. The data derive from a study of shared clonotypes between healthy human individuals. The origin of this receptor is a woman in her thirties or forties in good health. Some clones in this sample may be carry-over from other donors' samples. The chain joins TRBV28 to TRBJ1-5; perhaps TRBD1 as D (5 bases). The sample taken for sequencing was PBMCs. CDR3: CASSLPQGYQPQHF. The CDR3 nucleotides are TGTGCCAGCAGTCTTCCTCAGGGTTATCAGCCCCAGCATTTT.